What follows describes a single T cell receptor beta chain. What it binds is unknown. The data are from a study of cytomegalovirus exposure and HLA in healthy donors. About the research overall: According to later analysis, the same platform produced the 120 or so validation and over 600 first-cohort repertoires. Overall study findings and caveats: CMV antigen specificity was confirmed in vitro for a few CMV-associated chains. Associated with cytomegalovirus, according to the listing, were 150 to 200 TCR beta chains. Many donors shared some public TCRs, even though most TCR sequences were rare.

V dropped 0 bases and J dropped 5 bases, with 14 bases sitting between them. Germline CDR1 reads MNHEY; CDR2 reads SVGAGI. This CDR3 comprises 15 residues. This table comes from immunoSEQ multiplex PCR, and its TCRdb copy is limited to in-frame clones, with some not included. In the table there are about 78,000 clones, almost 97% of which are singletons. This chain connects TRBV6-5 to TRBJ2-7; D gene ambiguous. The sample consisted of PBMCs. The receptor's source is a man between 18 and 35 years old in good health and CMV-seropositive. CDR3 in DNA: TGTGCCAGCAGTTACTCGACGGGTTTAACGAACGAGCAGTACTTC. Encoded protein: CASSYSTGLTNEQYF.